This T cell receptor beta chain was sequenced for a study of T-cell memory formation after mild COVID-19. About the research overall: Most TCR clusters belonged to a single donor.

This clonotype has a handful of counts. Its antigen is as yet unknown. Study-wide results and caveats: The study found balanced CD4/CD8 in clones contracting day 15 to 85 and a CD4+ lean in later expanders.

Losses at the gene ends were 0 bases for V and 2 bases for J; bases not matched to a gene: 3. The CDR3 consists of 15 residues. The germline V gene encodes CDR1 SGHRS and CDR2 YFSETQ. The authors produced TCR alpha and TCR beta cDNA libraries with sample barcodes and UMIs by 5'RACE using constant-segment primers. TCRdb independently ran MiXCR on the 5' RACE reads; one entry per CDR3 protein. The sample carries hundreds of thousands of distinct CDR3 sequences, about 22% recorded once. This TCR was recovered from an adult woman who had mild COVID-19 (a few samples of this study predate the infection). Cell type and time point are not known. The sample consisted of PBMCs or a T cell subset sorted from them (not recorded which). V gene TRBV5-1 combines with J gene TRBJ2-3; 7 nucleotides line up with TRBD1. CDR3 loop: CASSLVGTDTDTQYF. The CDR3 bases are TGCGCCAGCAGCTTGGTTGGGACAGACACAGATACGCAGTATTTT.